What follows are 5 T cell receptor beta chains derived from one specimen sequenced in a study of T cells in Graves' hyperthyroidism and ophthalmopathy. RNA transcripts yielded amplified TCR beta CDR3 regions. When the TCR CDR3 underwent first-round RT-PCR, the HTBI primer set was used. Using its own MiXCR run on the multiplex PCR reads, TCRdb lists one record per CDR3 protein. Of approximately 510,000 distinct CDR3 sequences listed, over 35% are singletons. Sequenced material: peripheral blood or thyroid tissue (not recorded which). Every receptor here comes from an adult woman with Graves' disease, either hyperthyroidism or ophthalmopathy (not recorded which).

This clonotype was observed many times. V is TRBV19 and J is TRBJ1-3, with 7 bases identical to TRBD1. V trimming: 10 bases; J trimming: 6 bases; junction bases outside the gene matches: 15. From germline, CDR1 is LNHDA and CDR2 SQIVND (reference sequence). The CDR3 contains 15 residues. The CDR3 spells CATTKNLQGINTIYF. In DNA, the CDR3 is TGTGCCACCACCAAGAACCTACAGGGGATAAACACCATATATTTT. The variable domain in full, completed from reference TRBV19 and TRBJ1-3, reads DGGITQSPKYLFRKEGQNVTLSCEQNLNHDAMYWYRQDPGQGLRLIYYSQIVNDFQKGDIAEGYSVSREKKESFPLTVTSAQKNPTAFYLCATTKNLQGINTIYFGEGSWLTVV.

The chain joins TRBV5-1 to TRBJ2-5; possible D gene TRBD1, 6 bases. Germline lookup yields CDR1 SGHRS and CDR2 YFSETQ. The CDR3 runs to 14 residues. Between the trimmed V and J ends, which lost 4 bases and 1 base, there was a span of 11 bases. This chain's CDR3 is CASSGTWGQETQYF. The CDR3 nucleotides read TGCGCCAGCAGCGGGACATGGGGCCAAGAGACCCAGTACTTC. Supplemented by reference TRBV5-1 and TRBJ2-5, the full variable domain reads KAGVTQTPRYLIKTRGQQVTLSCSPISGHRSVSWYQQTPGQGLQFLFEYFSETQRNKGNFPGRFSGRQFSNSRSEMNVSTLELGDSALYLCASSGTWGQETQYFGPGTRLLVL.

The rearrangement uses TRBV7-2 and TRBJ2-7; D remains ambiguous. The V end lost 5 bases, the J end lost 2 bases, and 16 bases lay between the germline ends. The CDR3 is 15 residues long. The V gene's germline CDR1 is SGHTA and CDR2 FQGNSA. The CDR3 coding sequence is TGTGCCAGCAGCGTCGGCGGTGGGCAGACCTACGAGCAGTACTTC. Translated: CASSVGGGQTYEQYF.

In this sample, this clonotype turned up many times. CDR3 region: CASSSRSTDSGNTIYF. The CDR3 DNA follows: TGTGCCAGCAGCTCCAGAAGCACAGACTCTGGAAACACCATATATTTT. This rearrangement joins TRBV5-4 to TRBJ1-3; D is undetermined. The V end was cut by 3 bases, the J end by 0 bases, with 13 bases between. The CDR3 runs 16 residues. Germline V lookup: CDR1 SGHNT, CDR2 YYREEE (reference sequence). The variable domain in full, with the rest retrieved from reference TRBV5-4 and TRBJ1-3, is ETGVTQSPTHLIKTRGQQVTLRCSSQSGHNTVSWYQQALGQGPQFIFQYYREEENGRGNFPPRFSGLQFPNYSSELNVNALELDDSALYLCASSSRSTDSGNTIYFGEGSWLTVV.

This chain joins TRBV2 and TRBJ2-3; weak D call: TRBD2 (6 bases). Germline V gene sequence: CDR1 SNHLY, CDR2 FYNNEI. Deletions cut 5 bases from V and 2 bases from J, with 14 bases between. The CDR3 has 15 amino acids. The CDR3 reads CASSPGTEFTDTQYF. The CDR3 nucleotides are TGTGCCAGCAGTCCCGGGACTGAGTTCACAGATACGCAGTATTTT.